One and the same sample provided the 25 T cell receptor beta chains below, sequenced in a study of blood T cell repertoires in COVID-19. Only in-frame clones appear in the TCRdb table, and some are missing; sequencing was by immunoSEQ multiplex PCR. The sample yields 50,000 to 60,000 clones, 90% seen once. Sequenced material: peripheral blood. The source of these receptors is an elderly woman with acute or convalescent COVID-19.

The gene calls are TRBV25-1 and TRBJ1-4; tentative D call: TRBD1 (6 bases). Germline CDR1 is MGHDK and CDR2 is SYGVNS. The V end lost 4 bases, the J end lost 5 bases, and 8 bases lay between the germline ends. The CDR3 is 13 amino acids. The CDR3 loop reads CASSGQGNEKLFF. The CDR3 DNA follows: TGTGCCAGCAGTGGCCAGGGGAATGAAAAACTGTTTTTT.

The genes are TRBV6-6 and TRBJ2-5, with 8 bases identical to TRBD2. V lost 2 bases to trimming and J lost 3 bases; unmatched junction nucleotides: 5. Germline V gives CDR1 MNHNY, CDR2 SVGAGI (reference sequence). The length of the CDR3 is 15 residues. CDR3 nucleotides: TGTGCCAGCAGTTACCTCCTACTAGCGGAAGAGACCCAGTACTTC. Translation gives CASSYLLLAEETQYF.

CDR3 DNA: TGTGCCAGCAGTGAAGTAAAAGGCGGGATGCGTCAGTTCTTC. This codes for CASSEVKGGMRQFF. This chain uses TRBV2 with TRBJ2-1, with D possibly being TRBD2 (6 bases). Germline CDR1 is SNHLY and CDR2 is FYNNEI. This CDR3 region has 14 residues. Trimming cost V 1 base and J 13 bases, with 17 bases left between them.

The V and J genes are TRBV5-1 and TRBJ1-2; possible D gene TRBD1, 6 bases. This CDR3 is 14 amino acids long. Germline loops: CDR1 SGHRS, CDR2 YFSETQ. Trimming pared 0 bases from V and 4 bases from J, leaving 10 bases between. CDR3: CASSLDVTGYGYTF. For the CDR3, the DNA is TGCGCCAGCAGCTTGGATGTGACAGGCTATGGCTACACCTTC.

The chain's CDR3 is CASTLRSYEQYF. In DNA form, the CDR3 reads TGTGCCAGCACTTTGAGATCCTACGAGCAGTACTTC. This chain links TRBV6-5 with TRBJ2-7; no clear D gene. In germline, CDR1 is MNHEY, CDR2 SVGAGI. There are 12 residues in the CDR3. Trimming pared 7 bases from V and 1 base from J, leaving 8 bases between.

V usage is TRBV7-2 and J usage is TRBJ2-5; D remains ambiguous. V was cut by 4 bases and J by 5 bases, with 20 bases left in between. CDR3 length: 16 amino acids. CDR1 and CDR2 from the germline V gene are SGHTA and FQGNSA. This CDR3 is CASSSNPVGPEETQYF. Written as DNA, the CDR3 is TGTGCCAGCAGCTCGAACCCAGTAGGTCCGGAGGAGACCCAGTACTTC.

The V gene is TRBV4-2, the J gene TRBJ2-1, with 9 bases matching TRBD2. The CDR3 is 16 residues long. Trimming at V came to 0 bases and at J to 9 bases, leaving 9 bases not matched to a gene. Germline CDR1 reads LGHNA; CDR2 reads YNFKEQ. The chain's CDR3 is CASSQEGLAGVGEQFF. CDR3 bases: TGTGCCAGCAGCCAAGAGGGATTAGCGGGAGTTGGTGAGCAGTTCTTC.

This chain joins TRBV7-2 and TRBJ2-7; 11 bases are a match to TRBD1. Trimming took 5 bases from V and 3 from J; bases not matched to a gene: 6. Looked up from germline, CDR1 is SGHTA and CDR2 is FQGNSA. There are 15 residues in the CDR3. In nucleotides, the CDR3 is TGTGCCAGCAGCAAATCCGGGACAGGGGGCTACGAGCAGTACTTC. The encoded protein is CASSKSGTGGYEQYF.

This clone was seen only a few times. The rearrangement joins TRBV2 to TRBJ1-4, with D unclear. The CDR3 loop spans 15 amino acids. Trimming removed 8 bases at V and 5 bases at J, with 18 bases between. Germline CDR1 and CDR2: SNHLY and FYNNEI. CDR3 in DNA: TGTGCCAGCTCAACCTCGGGAGGAACAAATGAAAAACTGTTTTTT. Protein product: CASSTSGGTNEKLFF.

The chain couples TRBV18 to TRBJ1-1; D gene uncertain. Germline V lookup: CDR1 KGHSH, CDR2 LQKENI. Trimming pared 3 bases from V and 1 base from J, leaving 6 bases between. The CDR3 totals 13 residues. CDR3 sequence reads: CASSPQKNTEAFF. The CDR3 DNA reads as TGTGCCAGCTCACCTCAGAAGAACACTGAAGCTTTCTTT.

This clone occurred a few times. This chain connects TRBV7-2 to TRBJ1-2; D is unresolved. V was pared by 1 base and J by 8 bases, with 17 bases between. The CDR3 runs 15 residues. Germline lookup yields CDR1 SGHTA and CDR2 FQGNSA. CDR3 bases: TGTGCCAGCAGCTTAGTGATGCGAGACGCGGAGGGCTACACCTTC. Translation: CASSLVMRDAEGYTF.

This chain joins TRBV19 and TRBJ2-7; 11 bases are a match to TRBD2. Looked up from germline, CDR1 is LNHDA and CDR2 is SQIVND (reference sequence). The CDR3 has 15 amino acids. V shed 5 bases, J shed 4 bases, and the junction held 7 bases outside the gene matches. The CDR3 region is CASSVGGLAVYEQYF. The CDR3 DNA reads TGTGCCAGTAGTGTCGGGGGACTAGCGGTTTACGAGCAGTACTTC.

As concerns this clone: One end of the junction fails to match germline, which may point to a read error. This sequence joins TRBV7-7 and TRBJ2-2; 8 bases are a match to TRBD1. The V gene's germline CDR1 is SSHAT and CDR2 FNYEAQ (reference sequence). This CDR3 comprises 14 residues. The CDR3 region is CASSVDRGTGELFF. As DNA, the CDR3 is TGTGCTAGCAGCGTCGACAGGGGCACCGGGGAGCTGTTTTTT.

In this sample, this clone turned up once. The CDR3 coding sequence is TGTGCCAGCAGTTTGCCGACTAGTTGGTCCTACGAGCAGTACTTC. This gives the protein CASSLPTSWSYEQYF. The chain recombines TRBV6-2 or TRBV6-3 with TRBJ2-7; D is possibly TRBD2 (6 bases). V lost 4 bases, J lost 1 base, and 14 bases lay in between. Germline CDR1 is MNHEY and CDR2 is SVGEGT. The CDR3 is made up of 15 amino acids.

The rearrangement links TRBV30 to TRBJ2-7; no clear D. This CDR3 comprises 11 residues. V lost 2 bases and J lost 1, with 3 bases in between. CDR1 GTSNPN and CDR2 SVGIG come from the germline V gene (reference sequence). CDR3 sequence: CAWSSSYEQYF. CDR3 coding DNA: TGTGCCTGGAGTTCATCCTACGAGCAGTACTTC.

A single count supports this clone. The gene calls are TRBV6-6 and TRBJ2-2; weak D call: TRBD1 (6 bases). Germline V gives CDR1 MNHNY, CDR2 SVGAGI (reference sequence). Trimming left V 6 bases short and J 4 bases short, with 12 bases between. The CDR3 has 14 amino acids. CDR3 sequence reads: CASSKGGPTGELFF. The DNA of the CDR3 is TGTGCCAGCAGCAAAGGGGGTCCCACCGGGGAGCTGTTTTTT.

The genes are TRBV7-8 and TRBJ2-3, with 9 bases fitting TRBD1. CDR3 length: 14 residues. Per the germline V gene, CDR1 is SGHVS and CDR2 is FQNEAQ. V lost 4 bases to trimming and J lost 4 bases; unmatched junction nucleotides: 3. In DNA, the CDR3 is TGTGCCAGCAGCTCGACAGGGGGTCCAGATACGCAGTATTTT. Translated: CASSSTGGPDTQYF.

The V call is TRBV4-3, the J call TRBJ1-1, with D possibly TRBD1 on 5 matching bases. The germline V gene encodes CDR1 LGHNA and CDR2 YSLEER. V lost 3 bases and J 2 bases, leaving 19 bases between the germline ends. The CDR3 extends over 17 amino acids. CDR3 in DNA: TGCGCCAGCAGCCATCTTGGCGGGGCGGACTATAACACTGAAGCTTTCTTT. It translates to CASSHLGGADYNTEAFF.

V and J are TRBV18 and TRBJ1-1, with no clear D. Germline values: CDR1 KGHSH, CDR2 LQKENI. Trimming pared 3 bases from V and 0 bases from J, leaving 14 bases between. The CDR3 is made up of 16 amino acids. The CDR3 sequence is CASSPQVDYMNTEAFF. CDR3 coding DNA: TGTGCCAGCTCACCGCAGGTGGACTACATGAACACTGAAGCTTTCTTT.

J is TRBJ1-6 and V is TRBV30; D gene ambiguous. This CDR3 is built from 14 residues. From germline, CDR1 is GTSNPN and CDR2 SVGIG (reference sequence). Trimming removed 4 bases at V and 0 bases at J, with 7 bases between. The DNA of the CDR3 is TGTGCCTGGAAGGAGAGCTCCTATAATTCACCCCTCCACTTT. Translating gives CAWKESSYNSPLHF.

The genes are TRBV9 and TRBJ1-2; 9 nucleotides line up with TRBD1. Germline CDR1 SGDLS, CDR2 YYNGEE. The CDR3 has 15 residues. V shed 0 bases, J shed 5 bases, and the junction held 5 bases outside the gene matches. CDR3 loop: CASSVVGTGRYGYTF. The CDR3 DNA reads as TGTGCCAGCAGCGTAGTAGGGACAGGGAGATATGGCTACACCTTC.

The rearrangement joins TRBV12-3 or TRBV12-4 to TRBJ2-7; D not certain. This CDR3 is 12 amino acids long. V gave up 4 bases and J gave up 5 bases, with 9 bases separating them. The DNA of the CDR3 is TGTGCCAGCAGTTCGAGCCCCAACGAGCAGTACTTC. Translation gives CASSSSPNEQYF.

The chain couples TRBV19 to TRBJ2-7, with D uncertain. This CDR3 has 14 amino acids. V lost 3 bases and J 1 base, leaving 10 bases between the germline ends. Germline assignment: CDR1 LNHDA and CDR2 SQIVND (reference sequence). CDR3 sequence: CASSIGFLSYEQYF. In DNA, the CDR3 is TGTGCCAGTAGTATCGGGTTCCTGTCCTACGAGCAGTACTTC.

This chain uses TRBV30 with TRBJ2-3, with 13 bases aligning to TRBD2. The V gene end was trimmed by 1 base and the J gene end by 14 bases; junction bases not matched to a gene: 3. The CDR3 runs 12 residues. The germline V gene encodes CDR1 GTSNPN and CDR2 SVGIG (reference sequence). For the CDR3, the DNA is TGTGCCTGGAGTGAGACTAGCGGGAGGTCGTATTTT. This translates into CAWSETSGRSYF.

The chain recombines TRBV19 with TRBJ2-7; a possible D gene is TRBD2 (6 bases). This CDR3 is built from 14 residues. The V gene lost 1 base and the J gene lost 5 bases, with 12 bases spanning the gap. Germline loops: CDR1 LNHDA, CDR2 SQIVND (reference sequence). CDR3 region: CASSIGARRDEQYF. The DNA for the CDR3 is TGTGCCAGTAGTATAGGGGCTCGGAGGGACGAGCAGTACTTC.